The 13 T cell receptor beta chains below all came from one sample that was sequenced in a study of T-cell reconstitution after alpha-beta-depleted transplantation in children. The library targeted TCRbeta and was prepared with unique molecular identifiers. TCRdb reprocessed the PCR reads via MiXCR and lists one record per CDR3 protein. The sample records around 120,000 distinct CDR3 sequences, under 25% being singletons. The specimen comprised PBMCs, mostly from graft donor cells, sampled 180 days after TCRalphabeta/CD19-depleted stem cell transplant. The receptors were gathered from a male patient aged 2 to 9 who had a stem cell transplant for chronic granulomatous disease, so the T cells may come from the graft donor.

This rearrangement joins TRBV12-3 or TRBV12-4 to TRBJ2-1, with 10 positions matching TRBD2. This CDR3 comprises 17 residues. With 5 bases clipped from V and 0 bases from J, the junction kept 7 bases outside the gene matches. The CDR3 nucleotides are TGTGCCAGCAGTAGTCTAGCGGGAGTCTCCTCCTACAATGAGCAGTTCTTC. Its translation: CASSSLAGVSSYNEQFF.

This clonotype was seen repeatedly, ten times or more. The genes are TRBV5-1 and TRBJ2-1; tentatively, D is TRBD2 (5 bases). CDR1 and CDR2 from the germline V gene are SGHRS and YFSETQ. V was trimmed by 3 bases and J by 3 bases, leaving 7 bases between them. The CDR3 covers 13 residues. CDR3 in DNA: TGCGCCAGCAGCTCTGACTACTACAATGAGCAGTTCTTC. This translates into CASSSDYYNEQFF.

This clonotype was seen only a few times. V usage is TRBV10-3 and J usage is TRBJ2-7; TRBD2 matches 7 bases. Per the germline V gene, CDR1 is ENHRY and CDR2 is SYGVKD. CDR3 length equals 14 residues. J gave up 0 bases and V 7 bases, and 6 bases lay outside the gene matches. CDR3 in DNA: TGTGCCATCAAGGGCGCGGGGGACTCCTACGAGCAGTACTTC. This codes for CAIKGAGDSYEQYF.

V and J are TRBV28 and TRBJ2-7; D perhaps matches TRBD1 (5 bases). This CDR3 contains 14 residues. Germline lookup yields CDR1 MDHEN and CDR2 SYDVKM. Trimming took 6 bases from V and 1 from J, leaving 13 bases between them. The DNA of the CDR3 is TGTGCCAGCAGAAGCCCAGGGAATTCCTACGAGCAGTACTTC. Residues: CASRSPGNSYEQYF.

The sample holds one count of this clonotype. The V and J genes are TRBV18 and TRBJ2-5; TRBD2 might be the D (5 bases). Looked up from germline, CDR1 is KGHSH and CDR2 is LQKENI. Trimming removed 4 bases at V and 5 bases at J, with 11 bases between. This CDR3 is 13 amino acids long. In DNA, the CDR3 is TGTGCCAGCTCACTGGCAGGCGGGGAGACCCAGTACTTC. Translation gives CASSLAGGETQYF.

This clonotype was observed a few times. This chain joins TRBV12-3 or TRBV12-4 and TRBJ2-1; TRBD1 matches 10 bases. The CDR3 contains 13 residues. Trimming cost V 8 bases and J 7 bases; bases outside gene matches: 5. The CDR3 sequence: CASGDRGRNEQFF. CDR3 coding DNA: TGTGCCAGCGGAGACAGGGGGCGGAATGAGCAGTTCTTC.

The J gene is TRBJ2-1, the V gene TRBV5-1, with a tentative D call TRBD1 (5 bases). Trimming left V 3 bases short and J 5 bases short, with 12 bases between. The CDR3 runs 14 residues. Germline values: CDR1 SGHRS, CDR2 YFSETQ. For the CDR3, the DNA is TGCGCCAGCAGCTCCCTAGGGGTTAACAATGAGCAGTTCTTC. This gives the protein CASSSLGVNNEQFF. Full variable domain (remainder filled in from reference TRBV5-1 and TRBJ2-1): KAGVTQTPRYLIKTRGQQVTLSCSPISGHRSVSWYQQTPGQGLQFLFEYFSETQRNKGNFPGRFSGRQFSNSRSEMNVSTLELGDSALYLCASSSLGVNNEQFFGPGTRLTVL.

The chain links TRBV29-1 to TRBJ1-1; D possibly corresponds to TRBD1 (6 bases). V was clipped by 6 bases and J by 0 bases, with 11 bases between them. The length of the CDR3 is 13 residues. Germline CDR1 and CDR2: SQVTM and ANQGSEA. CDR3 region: CSVKQGLNTEAFF. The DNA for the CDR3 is TGCAGCGTCAAACAGGGTTTGAACACTGAAGCTTTCTTT.

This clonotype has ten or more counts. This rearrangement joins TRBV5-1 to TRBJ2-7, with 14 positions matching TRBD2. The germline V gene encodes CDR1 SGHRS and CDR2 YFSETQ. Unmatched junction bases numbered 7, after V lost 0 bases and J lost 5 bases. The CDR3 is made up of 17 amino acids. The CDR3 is CASSLEGTSGSWDEQYF. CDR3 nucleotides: TGCGCCAGCAGCTTGGAAGGGACTAGCGGGAGTTGGGACGAGCAGTACTTC.

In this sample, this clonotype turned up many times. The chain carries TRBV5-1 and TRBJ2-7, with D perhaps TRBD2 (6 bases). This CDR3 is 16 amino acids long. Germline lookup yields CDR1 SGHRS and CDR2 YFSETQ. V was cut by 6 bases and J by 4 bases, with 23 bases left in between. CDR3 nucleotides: TGCGCCAGCAAAAAAGGGGACTTCGCCTCGACATACGAGCAGTACTTC. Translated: CASKKGDFASTYEQYF.

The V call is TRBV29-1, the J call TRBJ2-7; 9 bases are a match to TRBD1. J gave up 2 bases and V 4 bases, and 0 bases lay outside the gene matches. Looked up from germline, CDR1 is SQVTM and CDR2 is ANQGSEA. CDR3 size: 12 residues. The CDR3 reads CSVGTGAYEQYF. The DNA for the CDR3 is TGCAGCGTTGGGACAGGGGCCTACGAGCAGTACTTC.

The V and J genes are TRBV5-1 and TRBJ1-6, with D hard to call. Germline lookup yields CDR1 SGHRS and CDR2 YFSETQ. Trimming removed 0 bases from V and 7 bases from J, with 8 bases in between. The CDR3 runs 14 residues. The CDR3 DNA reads TGCGCCAGCAGCTTGGCTCCAGAAAATTCACCCCTCCACTTT. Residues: CASSLAPENSPLHF.

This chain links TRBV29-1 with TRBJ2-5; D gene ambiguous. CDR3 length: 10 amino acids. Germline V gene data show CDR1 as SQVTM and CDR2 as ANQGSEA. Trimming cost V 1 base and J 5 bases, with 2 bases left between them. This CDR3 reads CSVEVETQYF. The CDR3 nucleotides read TGCAGCGTTGAAGTGGAGACCCAGTACTTC. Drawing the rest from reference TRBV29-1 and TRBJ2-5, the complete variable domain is SAVISQKPSRDICQRGTSLTIQCQVDSQVTMMFWYRQQPGQSLTLIATANQGSEATYESGFVIDKFPISRPNLTFSTLTVSNMSPEDSSIYLCSVEVETQYFGPGTRLLVL.